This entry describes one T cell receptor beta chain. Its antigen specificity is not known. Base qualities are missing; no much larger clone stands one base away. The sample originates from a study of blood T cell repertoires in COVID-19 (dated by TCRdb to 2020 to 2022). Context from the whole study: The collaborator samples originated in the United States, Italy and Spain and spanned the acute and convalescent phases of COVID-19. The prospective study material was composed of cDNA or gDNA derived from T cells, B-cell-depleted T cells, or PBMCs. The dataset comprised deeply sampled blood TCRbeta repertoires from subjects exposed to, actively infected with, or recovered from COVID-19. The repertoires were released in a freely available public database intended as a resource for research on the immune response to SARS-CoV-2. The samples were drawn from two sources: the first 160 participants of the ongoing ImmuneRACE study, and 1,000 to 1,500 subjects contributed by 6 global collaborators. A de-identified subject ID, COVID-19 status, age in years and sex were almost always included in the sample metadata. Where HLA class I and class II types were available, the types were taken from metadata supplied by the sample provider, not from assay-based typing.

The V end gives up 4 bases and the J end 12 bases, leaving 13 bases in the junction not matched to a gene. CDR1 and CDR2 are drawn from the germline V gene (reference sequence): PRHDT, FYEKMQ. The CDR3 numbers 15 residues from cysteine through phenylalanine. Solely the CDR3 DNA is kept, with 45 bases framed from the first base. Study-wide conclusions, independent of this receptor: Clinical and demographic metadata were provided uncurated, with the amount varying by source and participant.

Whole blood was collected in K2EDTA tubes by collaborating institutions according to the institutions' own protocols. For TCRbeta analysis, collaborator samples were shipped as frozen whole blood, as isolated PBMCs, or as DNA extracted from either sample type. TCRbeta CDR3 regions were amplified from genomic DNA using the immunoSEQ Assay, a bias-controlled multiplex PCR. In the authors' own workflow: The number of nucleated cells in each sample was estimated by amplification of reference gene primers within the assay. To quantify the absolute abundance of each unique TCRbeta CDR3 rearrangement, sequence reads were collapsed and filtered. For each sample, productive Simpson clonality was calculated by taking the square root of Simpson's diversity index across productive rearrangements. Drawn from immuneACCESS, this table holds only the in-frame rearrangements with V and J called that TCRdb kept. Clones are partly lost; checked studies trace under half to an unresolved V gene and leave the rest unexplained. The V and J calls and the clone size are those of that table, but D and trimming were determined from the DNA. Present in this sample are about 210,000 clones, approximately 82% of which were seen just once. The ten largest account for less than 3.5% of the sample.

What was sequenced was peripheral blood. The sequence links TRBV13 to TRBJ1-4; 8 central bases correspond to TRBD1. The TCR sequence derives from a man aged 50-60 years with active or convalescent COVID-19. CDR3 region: CASSYGQGINVQLFF. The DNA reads TGTGCCAGCAGCTATGGACAGGGCATAAATGTTCAACTGTTTTTT.